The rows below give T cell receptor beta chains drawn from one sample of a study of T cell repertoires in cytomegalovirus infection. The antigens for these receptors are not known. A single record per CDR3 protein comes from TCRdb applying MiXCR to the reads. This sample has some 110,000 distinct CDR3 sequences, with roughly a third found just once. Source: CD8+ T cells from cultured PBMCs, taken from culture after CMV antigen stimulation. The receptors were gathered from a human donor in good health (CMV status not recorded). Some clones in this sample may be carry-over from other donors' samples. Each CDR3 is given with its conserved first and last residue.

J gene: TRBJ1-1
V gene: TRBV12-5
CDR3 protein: CASGADTEAFF

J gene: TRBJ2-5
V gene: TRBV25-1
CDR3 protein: CASSEQQGGETQYF

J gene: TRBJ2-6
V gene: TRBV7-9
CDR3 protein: CASSPTGPGANVLTF

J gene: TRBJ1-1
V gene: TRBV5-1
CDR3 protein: CASKTGGNTEAFF

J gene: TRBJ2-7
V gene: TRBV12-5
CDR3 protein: CASGLGPGSIGYEQYF

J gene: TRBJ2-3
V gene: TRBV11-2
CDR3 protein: CASSYWALASTDTQYF

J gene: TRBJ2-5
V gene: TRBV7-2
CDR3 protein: CATRDSQETQYF

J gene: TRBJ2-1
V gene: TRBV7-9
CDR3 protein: CASSPDSYNEQFF

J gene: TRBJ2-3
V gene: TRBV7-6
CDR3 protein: CASSLFSLTTGTSGRDTQYF

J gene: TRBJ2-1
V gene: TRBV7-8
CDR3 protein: CASSLLSGGSNEQFF

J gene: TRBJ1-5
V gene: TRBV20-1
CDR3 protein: CSARFLGTRGDQPQHF

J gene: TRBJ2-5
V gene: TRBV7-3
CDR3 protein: CASSFETGTEVETQYF

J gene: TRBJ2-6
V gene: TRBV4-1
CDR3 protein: CASSQALAGASGANVLTF

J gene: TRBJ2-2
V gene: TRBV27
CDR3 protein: CASSLNTGELFF

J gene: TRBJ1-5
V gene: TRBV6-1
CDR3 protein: CATGGQAASNQPQHF

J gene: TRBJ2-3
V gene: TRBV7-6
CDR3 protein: CASSTGTSGDRRTDTQYF

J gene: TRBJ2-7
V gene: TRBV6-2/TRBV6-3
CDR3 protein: CASGLLEETYEQYF

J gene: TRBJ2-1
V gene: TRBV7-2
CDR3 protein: CASSLEAGTLDNEQFF

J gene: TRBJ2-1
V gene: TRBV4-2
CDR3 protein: CASSVRDRGPDEQFF

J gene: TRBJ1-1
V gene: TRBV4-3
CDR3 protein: CASSRPHRNTEAFF

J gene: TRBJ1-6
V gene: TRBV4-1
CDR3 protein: CASSQVDMGFVKSPLHF

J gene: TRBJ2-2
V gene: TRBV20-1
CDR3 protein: CSAYPSVDITNTGELFF

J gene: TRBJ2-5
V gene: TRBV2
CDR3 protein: CASMELQPQETQYF

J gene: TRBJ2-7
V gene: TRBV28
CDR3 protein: CASSPGTSGGAQREQYF

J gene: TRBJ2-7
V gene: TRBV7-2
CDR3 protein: CASSPGLAGYEQYF

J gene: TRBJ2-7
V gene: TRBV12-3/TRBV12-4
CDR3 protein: CASSYRLRGSLSFSYEQYF

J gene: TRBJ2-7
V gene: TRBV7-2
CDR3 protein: CASSSPNIGTGFVEQYF

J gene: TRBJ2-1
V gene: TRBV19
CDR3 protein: CASKTGGGYNEQFF

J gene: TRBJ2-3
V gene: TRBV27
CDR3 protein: CASRETSTDTQYF

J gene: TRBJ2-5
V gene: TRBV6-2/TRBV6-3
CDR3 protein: CASSSNTGIGRGTQYF

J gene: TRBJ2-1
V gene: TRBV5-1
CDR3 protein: CASSSSSGGAGEQFF

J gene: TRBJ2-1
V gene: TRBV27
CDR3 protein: CASSLISNNEQFF

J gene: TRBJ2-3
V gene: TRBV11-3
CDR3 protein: CASSFGVGDTDTQYF

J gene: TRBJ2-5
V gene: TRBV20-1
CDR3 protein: CSARQDRPGWGQETQYF

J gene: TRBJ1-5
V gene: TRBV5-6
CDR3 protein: CASSLYRGEYSNQPQHF

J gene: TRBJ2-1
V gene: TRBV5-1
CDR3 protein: CASSFSHRGFYNEQFF

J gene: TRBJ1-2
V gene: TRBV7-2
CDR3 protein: CASSLDGRGGLTLYGYTF

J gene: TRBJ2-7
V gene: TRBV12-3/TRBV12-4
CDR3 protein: CASSRDRGSYEQYF

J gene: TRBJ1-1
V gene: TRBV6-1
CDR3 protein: CASTAGGVTEAFF

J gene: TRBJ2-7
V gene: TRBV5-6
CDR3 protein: CASSLAPGREYEQYF

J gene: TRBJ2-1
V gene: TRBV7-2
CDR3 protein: CASSLDSPSYNEQFF

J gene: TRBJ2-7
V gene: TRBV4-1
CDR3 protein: CASSLDVGAGSYEQYF

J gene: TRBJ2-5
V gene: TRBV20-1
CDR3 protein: CSARDLGQRLRVEAETQYF

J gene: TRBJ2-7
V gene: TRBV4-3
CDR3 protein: CASSQDPPDTELSYEQYF

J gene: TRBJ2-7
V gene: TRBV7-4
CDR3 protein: CASSARGWGAGEQYF

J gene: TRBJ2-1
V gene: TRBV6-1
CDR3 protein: CASSLGLAGASEQFF